This T cell receptor (beta chain) was captured in a study of cytomegalovirus exposure and HLA in healthy donors. In the PCR, 60 Vbeta and 13 Jbeta primers were used. Authors' analysis steps: Counted up in a later analysis, unique TCR beta chains came to some 80 million, with some 11 million shared. Libraries were prepared by immunoSEQ multiplex PCR; TCRdb keeps only in-frame clonotypes and omits some of them. V and J calls and clone size follow that table, whereas D and trimming were derived from the DNA. The repertoire consists of under 150,000 clones, with about 64% occurring once and the leading ten covering roughly 8.7%. With 6 bases removed from V and 5 bases from J, the gap between germline ends came to 11 bases. There are 13 residues in the CDR3. Germline V gene sequence: CDR1 MNHEY, CDR2 SVGAGI. Likely unrecorded immune exposures existed in these nominally healthy donors. Points on this clone: Its specificity is unknown.

Whole-study findings and limits: Most TCR beta V segments were productive about 90% or about 30% of the time in an earlier analysis.

V usage is TRBV6-5 and J usage is TRBJ1-5; D perhaps matches TRBD1 (5 bases). Sequences were obtained from PBMCs. The origin of this receptor is a young man in good health and CMV-seropositive. This CDR3 reads CASRTGNHQPQHF. In DNA form, the CDR3 reads TGTGCCAGCAGAACAGGTAACCATCAGCCCCAGCATTTT.